The next 27 T cell receptor beta chains were all read from a single sample in a study of patients and donors after allogeneic stem cell transplantation. TCRdb processed the RT-PCR reads anew with MiXCR; each CDR3 protein has one entry. The sample has 900,000 to 1,000,000 distinct CDR3 sequences, over 15% seen once. The sequenced sample consisted of blood, either unsorted or a sorted T cell fraction (not recorded which). Every receptor here comes from a human donor who was either an allogeneic HSCT recipient or a stem cell or donor lymphocyte infusion donor (not recorded which). It is not recorded whose cells these are; they may come from a transplant donor.

The sample holds a few counts of this clonotype. CDR3 sequence: CASTYPGRDNEQFF. The CDR3 bases are TGTGCCAGCACCTACCCCGGGAGAGACAATGAGCAGTTCTTC. This chain links TRBV2 with TRBJ2-1; the D gene is possibly TRBD2 (6 bases). The CDR3 loop spans 14 amino acids. Germline CDR1 reads SNHLY; CDR2 reads FYNNEI. Trimming pared 7 bases from V and 5 bases from J, leaving 15 bases between.

This clonotype has more than one count but fewer than ten. The rearrangement joins TRBV5-1 to TRBJ2-1; 7 bases are a match to TRBD1. The J segment lost 7 bases and the V segment lost 4 bases, leaving 11 bases of the junction unmatched. This CDR3 comprises 15 residues. In germline, CDR1 is SGHRS, CDR2 YFSETQ. For the CDR3, the DNA is TGCGCCAGCAGCAGTATTCCCGGGACAGCTAATGAGCAGTTCTTC. This codes for CASSSIPGTANEQFF.

The chain links TRBV2 to TRBJ1-2; 9 nucleotides line up with TRBD1. The CDR3 runs to 14 residues. Germline lookup yields CDR1 SNHLY and CDR2 FYNNEI. Unmatched junction bases numbered 5, after V lost 7 bases and J lost 2 bases. The CDR3 loop is CASNPGTGNYGYTF. The CDR3 DNA is TGTGCCAGCAACCCAGGGACAGGGAACTATGGCTACACCTTC. The full variable domain, with the rest looked up from reference TRBV2 and TRBJ1-2, is EPEVTQTPSHQVTQMGQEVILRCVPISNHLYFYWYRQILGQKVEFLVSFYNNEISEKSEIFDDQFSVERPDGSNFTLKIRSTKLEDSAMYFCASNPGTGNYGYTFGSGTRLTVV.

This chain connects TRBV14 to TRBJ2-2, with TRBD2 matching over 9 bases. The CDR3 length is 15 residues. Per the germline V gene, CDR1 is SGHDN and CDR2 is FVKESK. Losses at the gene ends were 5 bases for V and 3 bases for J; bases not matched to a gene: 4. The CDR3 nucleotides read TGTGCCAGCAGCTCGGGACTAGCCTACACCGGGGAGCTGTTTTTT. It encodes CASSSGLAYTGELFF.

This clonotype showed up many times. This CDR3 is CAAVAGGSREQYF. The CDR3 DNA sequence: TGTGCAGCTGTCGCAGGGGGATCTCGGGAGCAGTACTTC. The chain has TRBV25-1 and TRBJ2-7; 7 bases map to TRBD1. The CDR3 length is 13 residues. Germline V lookup: CDR1 MGHDK, CDR2 SYGVNS.

The genes are TRBV7-2 and TRBJ2-3; D is unresolved. Trimming shortened V by 5 bases and J by 6 bases, and 9 bases separated the two germline ends. The CDR3 is 12 residues long. Germline V gene sequence: CDR1 SGHTA, CDR2 FQGNSA. The chain's CDR3 is CASSLFFDTQYF. CDR3 DNA: TGTGCCAGCAGCCTGTTTTTTGATACGCAGTATTTT.

The chain joins TRBV6-1 to TRBJ2-1; 13 bases are a match to TRBD2. The germline V gene has CDR1 MNHNS and CDR2 SASEGT. This CDR3 region has 15 residues. With 4 bases clipped from V and 9 bases from J, the junction kept 6 bases outside the gene matches. The CDR3 spells CASSVTSGGASEQFF. Here the CDR3 DNA reads TGTGCCAGCAGTGTTACTAGCGGGGGGGCCAGTGAGCAGTTCTTC.

The chain recombines TRBV28 with TRBJ2-1; D is unresolved. The germline V gene has CDR1 MDHEN and CDR2 SYDVKM. The length of the CDR3 is 12 residues. Trimming took 8 bases from V and 8 from J, leaving 13 bases between them. The CDR3 DNA reads as TGTGCCAGCGGTCAAGGGTCCCATGAGCAGTTCTTC. Its protein is CASGQGSHEQFF.

The V call is TRBV27, the J call TRBJ2-5; no reliable D call. The germline V gene encodes CDR1 MNHEY and CDR2 SMNVEV (reference sequence). The V end lost 5 bases, the J end lost 1 base, and 8 bases lay between the germline ends. CDR3 length equals 13 residues. CDR3 nucleotides: TGTGCCAGCAGTCAACACCTCCAAGAGACCCAGTACTTC. Protein product: CASSQHLQETQYF.

Only a few counts were recorded for this clonotype. The V and J genes are TRBV4-1 and TRBJ2-3, with 8 nucleotides matching TRBD2. Germline V gives CDR1 MGHRA, CDR2 YSYEKL. The CDR3 has 18 amino acids. The V and J ends lost 0 bases and 5 bases, in that order; junction bases with no gene match: 13. For the CDR3, the DNA is TGCGCCAGCAGCCAAGAGGAGACGACTAGCGAAGGGAGAGATACGCAGTATTTT. It specifies CASSQEETTSEGRDTQYF.

Only a few counts were recorded for this clonotype. The chain links TRBV7-3 to TRBJ2-1, with 12 bases aligning to TRBD2. This CDR3 is built from 14 residues. Germline V gives CDR1 SGHTA, CDR2 FQGTGA. Trimming took 4 bases from V and 6 from J; bases not matched to a gene: 1. CDR3 in amino acids: CASSSSGGVNEQFF. The CDR3 DNA is TGTGCCAGCAGCTCTAGCGGGGGGGTCAATGAGCAGTTCTTC.

This clonotype was recorded at least ten times. The chain uses TRBV29-1 and TRBJ2-3; 7 bases are a match to TRBD2. J was trimmed by 10 bases and V by 6 bases; bases with no gene match: 10. Germline V gene lookup returns CDR1 SQVTM and CDR2 ANQGSEA. This CDR3 contains 12 residues. The CDR3 DNA reads TGCAGCGTCCTACAGCGGGGTGGTGCGCAGTATTTT. Translating gives CSVLQRGGAQYF.

The chain joins TRBV20-1 to TRBJ1-5, with D uncertain. This CDR3 has 15 amino acids. The V gene lost 0 bases and the J gene lost 4 bases, with 13 bases spanning the gap. CDR1 is DFQATT and CDR2 is SNEGSKA in the germline V gene (reference sequence). CDR3 DNA: TGCAGTGCTAGAGATGAGAGGCGGGGAAATCAGCCCCAGCATTTT. Translated: CSARDERRGNQPQHF.

This clonotype was detected a few times. The chain uses TRBV12-3 or TRBV12-4 and TRBJ1-1, with unresolved D. CDR3 length: 15 residues. Trimming shortened V by 5 bases and J by 0 bases, and 13 bases separated the two germline ends. The CDR3 sequence: CASSARILMNTEAFF. In DNA form, the CDR3 reads TGTGCCAGCAGTGCGCGGATCCTGATGAACACTGAAGCTTTCTTT.

This chain joins TRBV6-5 and TRBJ1-2, with D maybe TRBD1 (5 bases). V lost 2 bases to trimming and J lost 7 bases, with 11 bases between them. CDR1 and CDR2 from the germline V gene are MNHEY and SVGAGI. This CDR3 is built from 13 residues. The CDR3 sequence: CASSYGGKGGYTF. CDR3 DNA: TGTGCCAGCAGTTACGGGGGGAAAGGTGGCTACACCTTC.

This clonotype was counted a few times. CDR3 loop: CASSRTAGSGNTIYF. The DNA of the CDR3 is TGTGCCAGCAGCCGTACCGCGGGTTCTGGAAACACCATATATTTT. This chain joins TRBV16 and TRBJ1-3; no clear D gene. The V and J ends lost 4 bases and 1 base respectively, with 11 bases between them. The CDR3 has 15 amino acids. CDR1 and CDR2 (germline): KGHSY, FQNENV.

This rearrangement joins TRBV7-8 to TRBJ1-1, with a tentative D call TRBD1 (6 bases). The CDR3 has 15 residues. Per germline, CDR1 SGHVS and CDR2 FQNEAQ. The V and J ends lost 1 base and 1 base respectively, with 10 bases between them. Here the CDR3 reads CASSLGSGENTEAFF. CDR3 bases: TGTGCCAGCAGCTTAGGATCAGGGGAGAACACTGAAGCTTTCTTT.

The rearrangement links TRBV10-2 to TRBJ2-1, with TRBD2 matching 7 bases. The V gene's germline CDR1 is WSHSY and CDR2 SAAADI. V shed 1 base, J shed 8 bases, and the junction held 5 bases outside the gene matches. The CDR3 contains 14 residues. The CDR3 DNA sequence: TGCGCCAGCAGTGAGTTGCGGACTAGATATGAGCAGTTCTTC. This gives the protein CASSELRTRYEQFF.

This chain joins TRBV5-1 and TRBJ1-1, with TRBD1 matching over 9 bases. This CDR3 has 15 residues. Germline loops: CDR1 SGHRS, CDR2 YFSETQ. V shed 3 bases, J shed 0 bases, and the junction held 3 bases outside the gene matches. CDR3: CASSWTGALNTEAFF. As DNA, the CDR3 is TGCGCCAGCAGCTGGACAGGGGCGCTGAACACTGAAGCTTTCTTT. Supplemented by reference TRBV5-1 and TRBJ1-1, the full variable domain reads KAGVTQTPRYLIKTRGQQVTLSCSPISGHRSVSWYQQTPGQGLQFLFEYFSETQRNKGNFPGRFSGRQFSNSRSEMNVSTLELGDSALYLCASSWTGALNTEAFFGQGTRLTVV.

This clonotype turned up a few times. The chain joins TRBV18 to TRBJ2-7; 7 nucleotides agree with TRBD2. The CDR3 has 14 amino acids. Germline loops: CDR1 KGHSH, CDR2 LQKENI. Unmatched junction bases numbered 13, after V lost 5 bases and J lost 9 bases. CDR3: CASSSTTSESMQYF. The CDR3 DNA reads as TGTGCCAGCTCATCGACCACTAGCGAGAGTATGCAGTACTTC.

The chain joins TRBV7-2 to TRBJ2-3; possibly TRBD2 for D (6 bases). The germline V gene has CDR1 SGHTA and CDR2 FQGNSA. Trimming stripped 3 bases from V and 2 bases from J, with 15 bases between. This CDR3 comprises 16 residues. The CDR3, as DNA: TGTGCCAGCAGCTTTCCGACTAGGGCCTACACAGATACGCAGTATTTT. Its translation is CASSFPTRAYTDTQYF.

This clonotype was seen ten or more times. CDR3 sequence (DNA): TGTGCCAGCATAAAAATTGCTGGAAACACCATATATTTT. Encoded protein: CASIKIAGNTIYF. The chain employs TRBV2 and TRBJ1-3, with D hard to call. CDR1 and CDR2 (germline): SNHLY, FYNNEI. The CDR3 loop spans 13 amino acids. Trimming pared 7 bases from V and 2 bases from J, leaving 9 bases between.

The rearrangement uses TRBV7-9 and TRBJ1-2, with unresolved D. The CDR3 has 14 residues. Germline V gene lookup returns CDR1 SEHNR and CDR2 FQNEAQ (reference sequence). V lost 3 bases and J 4 bases, leaving 12 bases between the germline ends. The CDR3 sequence: CASSFGEYGYGYTF. CDR3 DNA sequence: TGTGCCAGCAGCTTTGGGGAGTATGGCTATGGCTACACCTTC.

V is TRBV30 and J is TRBJ2-5; TRBD2 matches at 7 bases. CDR1 is GTSNPN and CDR2 is SVGIG in the germline V gene (reference sequence). The CDR3 is made up of 13 amino acids. The J segment lost 0 bases and the V segment lost 4 bases, leaving 2 bases of the junction unmatched. CDR3 amino acids: CAWTGTNQETQYF. The DNA for the CDR3 is TGTGCCTGGACCGGGACTAACCAAGAGACCCAGTACTTC.

This clonotype was found a few times. The chain employs TRBV29-1 and TRBJ2-3; no firm D call. The germline gives CDR1 SQVTM, CDR2 ANQGSEA. This CDR3 contains 13 residues. V lost 4 bases, J lost 5 bases, and 13 bases lay in between. CDR3 DNA sequence: TGCAGCGTTGTTTCCGAGCCGGGAGATACGCAGTATTTT. Its protein product is CSVVSEPGDTQYF.

This clonotype appeared a few times. V gene TRBV12-3 or TRBV12-4 combines with J gene TRBJ2-1; D possibly corresponds to TRBD2 (5 bases). V was clipped by 6 bases and J by 9 bases, with 18 bases between them. The CDR3 runs 14 residues. In nucleotides, the CDR3 is TGTGCCAGCAGGGAGATCCTAGCAGTAGGTGAGCAGTTCTTC. It codes for CASREILAVGEQFF.

This clonotype appeared a few times. V is TRBV3-1 and J is TRBJ2-7; maybe TRBD2 (5 bases). The germline gives CDR1 LGHDT, CDR2 YNNKEL (reference sequence). V was clipped by 3 bases and J by 3 bases, with 15 bases between them. The CDR3 consists of 15 residues. This chain's CDR3 is CASSQDLVGFYEQYF. The CDR3 region has the DNA TGTGCCAGCAGCCAGGACTTAGTGGGATTCTACGAGCAGTACTTC.